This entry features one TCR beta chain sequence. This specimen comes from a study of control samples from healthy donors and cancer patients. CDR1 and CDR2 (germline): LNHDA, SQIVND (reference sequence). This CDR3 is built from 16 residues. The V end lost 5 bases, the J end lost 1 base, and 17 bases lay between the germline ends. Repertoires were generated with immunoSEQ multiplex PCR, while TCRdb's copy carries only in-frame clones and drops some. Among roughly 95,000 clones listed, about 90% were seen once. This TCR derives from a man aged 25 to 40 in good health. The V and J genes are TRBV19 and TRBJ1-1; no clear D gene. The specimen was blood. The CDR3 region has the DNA TGTGCCAGTAGTGCCCCCGAGGAGGATAAGAACACTGAAGCTTTCTTT. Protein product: CASSAPEEDKNTEAFF.